This TCR beta chain was recorded in a study of T cells in Graves' hyperthyroidism and ophthalmopathy. RNA transcripts gave rise to amplified TCR beta CDR3 regions. First-round RT-PCR of the TCR CDR3 relied on the HTBI primer set. TCRdb redid the calling of the multiplex PCR reads with MiXCR, one entry per CDR3 protein. Here the sample spans around 600,000 distinct CDR3 sequences, 13% to 15% being singletons. The J segment lost 7 bases and the V segment lost 7 bases, leaving 16 bases of the junction unmatched. The germline CDR1 and CDR2 sequences are MNHNS and SASEGT. This CDR3 has 17 amino acids. As for this clonotype: Its antigen is unidentified.

Overall study results and limits: Before onset, by a median of about seven months, the model predicted ophthalmopathy. Separation of ophthalmopathy from stable hyperthyroidism was achieved by a 13 V-J model.

Inclusion characteristics of ophthalmopathy patients comprised a Clinical Activity Score of at least 3, a NOSPECS grade of at least 4, and duration under 3 months. Fresh peripheral blood, around 10 ml of it, supplied the PBMCs. Sequencing was carried out using blood. The rearrangement joins TRBV6-1 to TRBJ2-1; 10 nucleotides agree with TRBD2. The TCR was taken from a woman aged 45-65 years with Graves' ophthalmopathy. Here the CDR3 reads CASMFPVLAGISNEQFF. The CDR3 region has the DNA TGTGCCAGCATGTTCCCCGTACTAGCGGGAATCTCAAATGAGCAGTTCTTC.